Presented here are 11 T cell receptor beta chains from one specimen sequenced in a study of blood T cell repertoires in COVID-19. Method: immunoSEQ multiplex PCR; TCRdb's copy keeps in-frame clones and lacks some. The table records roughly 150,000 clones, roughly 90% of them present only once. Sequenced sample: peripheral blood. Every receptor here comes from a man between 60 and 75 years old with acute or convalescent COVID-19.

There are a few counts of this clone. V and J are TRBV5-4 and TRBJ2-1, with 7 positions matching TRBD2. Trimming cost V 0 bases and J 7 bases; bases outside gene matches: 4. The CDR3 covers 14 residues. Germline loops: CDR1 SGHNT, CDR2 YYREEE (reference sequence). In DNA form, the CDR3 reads TGTGCCAGCAGCTTGGTCGGGAGGAATAATGAGCAGTTCTTC. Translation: CASSLVGRNNEQFF.

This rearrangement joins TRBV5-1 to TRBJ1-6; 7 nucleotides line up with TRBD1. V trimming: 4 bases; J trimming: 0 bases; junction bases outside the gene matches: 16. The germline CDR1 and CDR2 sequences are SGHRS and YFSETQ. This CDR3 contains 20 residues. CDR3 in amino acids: CASSLSAGQRSGSYNSPLHF. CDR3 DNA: TGCGCCAGCAGCCTGTCCGCGGGACAGAGATCTGGCTCCTATAATTCACCCCTCCACTTT.

CDR3 DNA: TGTGCCGTGAGGTCGGGGAGGTGCAATCAGCCCCAGCATTTT. Translation gives CAVRSGRCNQPQHF. The chain employs TRBV11-3 and TRBJ1-5; D is unresolved. The V end was cut by 11 bases, the J end by 2 bases, with 16 bases between. CDR1 and CDR2 (germline): SGHNT, YENEEA. This CDR3 has 14 amino acids.

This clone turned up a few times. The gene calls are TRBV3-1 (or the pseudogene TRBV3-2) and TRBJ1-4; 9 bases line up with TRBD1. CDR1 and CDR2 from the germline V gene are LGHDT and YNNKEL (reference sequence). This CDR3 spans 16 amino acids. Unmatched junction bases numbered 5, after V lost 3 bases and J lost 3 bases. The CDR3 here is CASSQGTGRPNEKLFF. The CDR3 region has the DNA TGTGCCAGCAGCCAGGGGACAGGGCGTCCTAATGAAAAACTGTTTTTT.

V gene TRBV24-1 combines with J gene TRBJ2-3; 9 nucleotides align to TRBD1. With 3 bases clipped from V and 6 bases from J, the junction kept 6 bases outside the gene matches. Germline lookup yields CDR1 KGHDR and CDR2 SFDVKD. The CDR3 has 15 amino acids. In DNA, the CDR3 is TGTGCCACCAGTGATACAGGGGGCGCCGACGATACGCAGTATTTT. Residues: CATSDTGGADDTQYF.

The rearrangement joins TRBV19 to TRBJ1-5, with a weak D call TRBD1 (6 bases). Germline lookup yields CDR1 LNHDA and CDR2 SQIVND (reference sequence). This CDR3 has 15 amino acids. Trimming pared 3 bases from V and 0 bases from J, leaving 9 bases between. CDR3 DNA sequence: TGTGCCAGTAGTATCGGACAGAATAGCAATCAGCCCCAGCATTTT. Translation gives CASSIGQNSNQPQHF.

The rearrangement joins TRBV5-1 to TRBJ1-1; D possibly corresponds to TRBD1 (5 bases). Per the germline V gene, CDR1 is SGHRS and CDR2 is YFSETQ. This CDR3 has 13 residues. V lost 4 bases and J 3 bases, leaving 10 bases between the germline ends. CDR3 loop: CASSPQGHTEAFF. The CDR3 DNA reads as TGCGCCAGCAGCCCCCAGGGTCACACTGAAGCTTTCTTT. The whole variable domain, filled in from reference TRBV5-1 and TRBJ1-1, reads KAGVTQTPRYLIKTRGQQVTLSCSPISGHRSVSWYQQTPGQGLQFLFEYFSETQRNKGNFPGRFSGRQFSNSRSEMNVSTLELGDSALYLCASSPQGHTEAFFGQGTRLTVV.

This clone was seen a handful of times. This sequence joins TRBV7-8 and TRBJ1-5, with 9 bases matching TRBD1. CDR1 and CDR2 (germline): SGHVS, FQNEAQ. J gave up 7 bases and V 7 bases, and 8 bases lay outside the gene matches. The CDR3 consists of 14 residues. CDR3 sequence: CASTRDRDRQPQHF. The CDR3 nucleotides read TGTGCCAGCACCCGGGACAGGGACCGGCAGCCCCAGCATTTT. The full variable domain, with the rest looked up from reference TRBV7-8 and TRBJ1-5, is GAGVSQSPRYKVAKRGQDVALRCDPISGHVSLFWYQQALGQGPEFLTYFQNEAQLDKSGLPSDRFFAERPEGSVSTLKIQRTQQEDSAVYLCASTRDRDRQPQHFGDGTRLSIL.

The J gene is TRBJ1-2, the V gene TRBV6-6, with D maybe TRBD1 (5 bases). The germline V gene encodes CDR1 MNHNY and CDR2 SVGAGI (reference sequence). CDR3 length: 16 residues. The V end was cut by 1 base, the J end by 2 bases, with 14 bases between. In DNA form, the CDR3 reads TGTGCCAGCAGTTACTTCGGGGGGAAATCCAACTATGGCTACACCTTC. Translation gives CASSYFGGKSNYGYTF.

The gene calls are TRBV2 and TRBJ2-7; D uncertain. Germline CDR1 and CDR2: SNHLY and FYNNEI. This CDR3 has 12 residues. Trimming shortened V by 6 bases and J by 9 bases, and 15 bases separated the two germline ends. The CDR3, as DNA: TGTGCCAGCAGGAAGGAGCCACTGGGGCAGTACTTC. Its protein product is CASRKEPLGQYF.

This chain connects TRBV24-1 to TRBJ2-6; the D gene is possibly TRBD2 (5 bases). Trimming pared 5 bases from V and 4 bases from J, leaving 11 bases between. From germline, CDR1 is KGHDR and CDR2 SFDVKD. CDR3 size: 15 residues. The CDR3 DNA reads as TGTGCCACCAGTGTGGGTGGGAGCGGGGCCAACGTCCTGACTTTC. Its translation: CATSVGGSGANVLTF.